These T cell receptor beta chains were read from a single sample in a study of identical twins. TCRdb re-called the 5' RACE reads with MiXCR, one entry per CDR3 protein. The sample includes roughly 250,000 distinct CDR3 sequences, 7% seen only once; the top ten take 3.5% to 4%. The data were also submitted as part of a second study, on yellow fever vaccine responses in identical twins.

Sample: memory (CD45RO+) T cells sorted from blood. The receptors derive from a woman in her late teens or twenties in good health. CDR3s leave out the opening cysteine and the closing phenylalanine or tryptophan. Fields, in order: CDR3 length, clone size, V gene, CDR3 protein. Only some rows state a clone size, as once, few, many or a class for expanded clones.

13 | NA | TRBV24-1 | ATSDSSGVGETQY
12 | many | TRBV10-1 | ASSVGGPYNEQF
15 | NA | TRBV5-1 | ASSPRLPGQGEEKLF
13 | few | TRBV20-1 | SARDGTDKNTEAF
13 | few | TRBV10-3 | AISESGGSGGELF
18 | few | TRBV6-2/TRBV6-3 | ASSYGLAAGNVWYSYEQY
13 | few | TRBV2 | ASSEGSVAPGTQY
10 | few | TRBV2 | ASSQGEETQY
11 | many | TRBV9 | ASSVTVGGVQY
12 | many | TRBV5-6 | ASSLVRQNTEAF
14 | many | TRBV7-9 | ASSLSQLAGGETQY
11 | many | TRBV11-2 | ASSRKIGDRGY
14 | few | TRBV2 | ASNNGLAVLTDTQY
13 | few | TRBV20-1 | SARAPGEAGTEAF
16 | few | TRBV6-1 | ASSDPVGLRINHNEQF
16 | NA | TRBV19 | ASSRQGAKIAGANVLT
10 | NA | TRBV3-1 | ASATTNEKLF